This paragraph covers one T cell receptor beta chain sequence. Produced via immunoSEQ multiplex PCR; TCRdb's table is partial and in-frame only. The sample includes approximately 46,000 clones, 95% seen only once; the top ten take approximately 0.15%. No fixed cell number was used; all available blood leukocytes supplied DNA. The data were obtained in a study of human thymus T cells. Per the germline V gene, CDR1 is MDHEN and CDR2 is SYDVKM. This CDR3 is built from 15 residues. Trimming cost V 6 bases and J 3 bases; bases outside gene matches: 11. The source of this sequence is a girl less than two years old with a congenital heart defect but otherwise immunologically healthy. The chain is built from TRBV28 and TRBJ2-7; TRBD2 matches 7 bases. What was sequenced was blood. The CDR3 sequence is CASSFLSAGSYEQYF. In DNA form, the CDR3 reads TGTGCCAGCAGCTTCCTCTCAGCGGGGAGCTACGAGCAGTACTTC.